Each of the 25 T cell receptor beta chains below was sequenced from the same sample in a study of CD8 T cells in Susac syndrome. cDNA came from around 0.54 to 1 ug RNA primed by random hexamers. One entry per CDR3 protein, called by TCRdb with MiXCR from the immunoSEQ multiplex PCR reads. The table has about 120,000 distinct CDR3 sequences, about 95% seen once; the top ten hold 0.2% to 0.25%. Sequencing was carried out using CD8+ T cells from PBMCs. These receptors came from a human donor with Susac syndrome.

The chain carries TRBV4-1 and TRBJ2-2; maybe TRBD1 (5 bases). Germline-derived CDR1 and CDR2 are MGHRA and YSYEKL. This CDR3 has 14 amino acids. The V and J ends lost 3 bases and 6 bases respectively, with 11 bases between them. This CDR3 reads CASSHPQGAGELFF. In DNA, the CDR3 is TGCGCCAGCAGCCACCCCCAGGGTGCCGGGGAGCTGTTTTTT.

In its sample, this clonotype was seen once. The chain recombines TRBV2 with TRBJ2-7, with TRBD2 as a possible D gene (6 bases). From germline, CDR1 is SNHLY and CDR2 FYNNEI. The CDR3 covers 15 residues. V lost 9 bases to trimming and J lost 0 bases, with 18 bases between them. The CDR3 DNA is TGTGCCAGTGATGCGGTGGGAGGATACTCCTACGAGCAGTACTTC. This sequence encodes CASDAVGGYSYEQYF.

The rearrangement uses TRBV12-3 or TRBV12-4 and TRBJ1-1, with a tentative D call TRBD1 (6 bases). This CDR3 comprises 13 residues. Trimming removed 5 bases at V and 5 bases at J, with 12 bases between. The CDR3 reads CASSTGFWTEAFF. The DNA for the CDR3 is TGTGCCAGCAGTACAGGGTTTTGGACTGAAGCTTTCTTT.

The V call is TRBV14, the J call TRBJ2-3; TRBD2 matches at 10 bases. In germline, CDR1 is SGHDN, CDR2 FVKESK. V was clipped by 2 bases and J by 2 bases; unmatched bases: 4. There are 16 residues in the CDR3. In DNA form, the CDR3 reads TGTGCCAGCAGCCAAATAGCGGGGGGCTACACAGATACGCAGTATTTT. Translating it yields CASSQIAGGYTDTQYF.

CDR3: CASSIGLTGDEKLFF. In nucleotides, the CDR3 is TGTGCCAGTAGTATTGGCCTTACAGGGGATGAAAAACTGTTTTTT. The chain is built from TRBV19 and TRBJ1-4; TRBD1 matches 7 bases. The CDR3 has 15 residues. V lost 3 bases, J lost 6 bases, and 7 bases stayed unmatched. The germline CDR1 and CDR2 sequences are LNHDA and SQIVND (reference sequence). The full variable domain, in which reference TRBV19 and TRBJ1-4 provide the parts outside the CDR3, is DGGITQSPKYLFRKEGQNVTLSCEQNLNHDAMYWYRQDPGQGLRLIYYSQIVNDFQKGDIAEGYSVSREKKESFPLTVTSAQKNPTAFYLCASSIGLTGDEKLFFGSGTQLSVL.

V and J are TRBV6-4 and TRBJ2-6, with a possible D match to TRBD2 (5 bases). The CDR3 runs 17 residues. V was pared by 3 bases and J by 3 bases, with 15 bases between. Germline V gene lookup returns CDR1 MRHNA and CDR2 SNTAGT. The CDR3 sequence: CASSEVAGLGGANVLTF. The CDR3 bases are TGTGCCAGCAGTGAGGTGGCGGGTTTAGGTGGGGCCAACGTCCTGACTTTC.

The rearrangement uses TRBV21-1 and TRBJ2-6; the table's D call TRBD1 went unverified against the DNA. TRBV21-1 is a pseudogene locus. The CDR3 covers 20 residues. CDR3 protein: CASSARQGESGNSEANVLTF. The CDR3 coding sequence is TGTGCCAGCAGCGCTCGACAGGGGGAATCTGGGAACTCTGAGGCCAACGTCCTGACTTTC.

This chain links TRBV6-4 with TRBJ2-1; no reliable D call. The germline V and J ends were trimmed by 8 bases and 6 bases, with 5 bases remaining between them. Germline-derived CDR1 and CDR2 are MRHNA and SNTAGT. The CDR3 covers 10 residues. The CDR3 sequence is CASGPNEQFF. The DNA for the CDR3 is TGTGCCAGCGGTCCCAATGAGCAGTTCTTC.

This clonotype was seen just once. The chain combines TRBV27 with TRBJ1-5; D gene unclear. CDR1 and CDR2 from the germline V gene are MNHEY and SMNVEV (reference sequence). The length of the CDR3 is 16 residues. V lost 2 bases to trimming and J lost 3 bases, with 14 bases between them. This chain's CDR3 is CASSLAMGETNQPQHF. The DNA for the CDR3 is TGTGCCAGCAGTTTAGCAATGGGAGAAACCAATCAGCCCCAGCATTTT.

CDR3 DNA: TGTGCCAGCAGCTTAGAACAGGGGCTCCCACACGAGCAGTTCTTC. This encodes CASSLEQGLPHEQFF. The J gene is TRBJ2-1, the V gene TRBV11-3; 7 bases map to TRBD1. J lost 10 bases, V lost 0 bases, and 9 bases had no gene match. Germline CDR1 reads SGHNT; CDR2 reads YENEEA. The CDR3 has 15 residues.

J is TRBJ2-7 and V is TRBV7-2; TRBD1 matches at 9 bases. Germline loops: CDR1 SGHTA, CDR2 FQGNSA. The J segment lost 5 bases and the V segment lost 5 bases, leaving 10 bases of the junction unmatched. The CDR3 covers 15 residues. The CDR3 reads CASSKPTGGFDEQYF. The CDR3 nucleotides read TGTGCCAGCAGCAAACCGACAGGGGGGTTCGACGAGCAGTACTTC.

This chain uses TRBV7-9 with TRBJ2-5; the D is unclear. The length of the CDR3 is 15 residues. With 5 bases removed from V and 5 bases from J, the gap between germline ends came to 18 bases. Looked up from germline, CDR1 is SEHNR and CDR2 is FQNEAQ (reference sequence). For the CDR3, the DNA is TGTGCCAGCAGCCCAGTTATAAATAGCCTTGAGACCCAGTACTTC. As protein: CASSPVINSLETQYF. The whole variable domain, filled in from reference TRBV7-9 and TRBJ2-5, reads DTGVSQNPRHKITKRGQNVTFRCDPISEHNRLYWYRQTLGQGPEFLTYFQNEAQLEKSRLLSDRFSAERPKGSFSTLEIQRTEQGDSAMYLCASSPVINSLETQYFGPGTRLLVL.

The chain links TRBV2 to TRBJ2-1; 10 nucleotides match TRBD1. Per germline, CDR1 SNHLY and CDR2 FYNNEI. V trimming: 7 bases; J trimming: 3 bases; junction bases outside the gene matches: 3. The length of the CDR3 is 14 residues. The CDR3 coding sequence is TGTGCCAGCAAGGGACAGGGGCTCTACAATGAGCAGTTCTTC. It encodes CASKGQGLYNEQFF.

This clonotype came up once. The chain carries TRBV5-4 and TRBJ1-5; unclear D gene. V lost 4 bases to trimming and J lost 3 bases, with 14 bases between them. CDR1 and CDR2 from the germline V gene are SGHNT and YYREEE (reference sequence). The CDR3 is made up of 15 amino acids. The CDR3 DNA reads as TGTGCCAGCAGCCCGGACCCCCGGCACAATCAGCCCCAGCATTTT. It is translated as CASSPDPRHNQPQHF.

This clonotype was recorded only once. The chain carries TRBV27 and TRBJ1-5; D may be TRBD1 (5 bases). CDR3 size: 12 residues. Germline V CDR1 and CDR2: MNHEY, SMNVEV (reference sequence). The V gene lost 8 bases and the J gene lost 6 bases, with 11 bases spanning the gap. For the CDR3, the DNA is TGTGCCAGCCCGGTCGGGGGTCAGCCCCAGCATTTT. Translation: CASPVGGQPQHF.

The rearrangement links TRBV27 to TRBJ1-6; the D is unclear. CDR1 is MNHEY and CDR2 is SMNVEV in the germline V gene (reference sequence). The CDR3 has 14 residues. Trimming took 1 base from V and 7 from J, leaving 8 bases between them. CDR3 in DNA: TGTGCCAGCAGTTTATTGGGAGAAAATTCACCCCTCCACTTT. Its translation: CASSLLGENSPLHF.

The chain combines TRBV12-5 with TRBJ2-3; D gene ambiguous. Looked up from germline, CDR1 is LGHNT and CDR2 is FRNRAP. The CDR3 loop spans 13 amino acids. Deletions cut 6 bases from V and 1 base from J, with 8 bases between. CDR3: CASGYFGTDTQYF. CDR3 in DNA: TGTGCTAGTGGCTACTTCGGCACAGATACGCAGTATTTT.

The chain has TRBV20-1 and TRBJ2-7; TRBD1 might be the D (7 bases). Trimming took off 6 bases at V and 1 base at J, with 16 bases between the two ends. CDR1 and CDR2 from the germline V gene are DFQATT and SNEGSKA (reference sequence). The CDR3 runs 14 residues. CDR3 sequence: CSAYPGDRSYEQYF. Here the CDR3 DNA reads TGCAGTGCCTACCCGGGGGACAGATCCTACGAGCAGTACTTC.

V gene TRBV6-5 combines with J gene TRBJ1-2; TRBD1 is a possible D gene (6 bases). Looked up from germline, CDR1 is MNHEY and CDR2 is SVGAGI. Trimming cost V 2 bases and J 4 bases, with 8 bases left between them. This CDR3 has 13 residues. The CDR3 spells CASSYGGAYGYTF. The CDR3 nucleotides read TGTGCCAGCAGTTACGGGGGGGCCTATGGCTACACCTTC.

This clonotype was seen only once. This chain joins TRBV9 and TRBJ1-2; D is ambiguous. The germline V gene has CDR1 SGDLS and CDR2 YYNGEE. CDR3 size: 15 residues. Trimming cost V 0 bases and J 0 bases, with 9 bases left between them. The CDR3 sequence: CASSVAGGSNYGYTF. DNA of the CDR3: TGTGCCAGCAGCGTAGCGGGAGGGTCTAACTATGGCTACACCTTC. Based on the CDR3 plus reference TRBV9 and TRBJ1-2, the full variable domain is DSGVTQTPKHLITATGQRVTLRCSPRSGDLSVYWYQQSLDQGLQFLIQYYNGEERAKGNILERFSAQQFPDLHSELNLSSLELGDSALYFCASSVAGGSNYGYTFGSGTRLTVV.

The chain uses TRBV15 and TRBJ2-7, with TRBD2 as a possible D gene (6 bases). V gave up 0 bases and J gave up 2 bases, with 8 bases separating them. Germline-derived CDR1 and CDR2 are LNHNV and YYDKDF (reference sequence). The CDR3 sequence is 14 residues long. The CDR3 here is CATSRDREAYEQYF. The CDR3 DNA reads as TGTGCCACCAGCAGAGACAGGGAGGCCTACGAGCAGTACTTC.

The chain couples TRBV7-9 to TRBJ1-1, with D possibly TRBD1 on 6 matching bases. The V end lost 4 bases, the J end lost 7 bases, and 19 bases lay between the germline ends. CDR1 and CDR2 (germline): SEHNR, FQNEAQ (reference sequence). This CDR3 spans 15 amino acids. The CDR3 is CASSYLGGTEGEAFF. The CDR3 DNA reads TGTGCCAGCAGCTACCTAGGGGGGACTGAAGGTGAAGCTTTCTTT.

The rearrangement links TRBV24-1 to TRBJ2-2; possible D gene TRBD2, 6 bases. The germline gives CDR1 KGHDR, CDR2 SFDVKD. Trimming removed 3 bases from V and 5 bases from J, with 15 bases in between. This CDR3 has 16 residues. CDR3 in DNA: TGTGCCACCAGTGATCAATGGCGGGATGGGACCGGGGAGCTGTTTTTT. Translating gives CATSDQWRDGTGELFF.

This chain links TRBV24-1 with TRBJ2-1, with 9 bases fitting TRBD2. With 4 bases clipped from V and 7 bases from J, the junction kept 4 bases outside the gene matches. CDR1 is KGHDR, CDR2 SFDVKD, per germline. The CDR3 extends over 14 amino acids. DNA of the CDR3: TGTGCCACCAGTGACAGCGGGAGGATGAATGAGCAGTTCTTC. Translated, it gives CATSDSGRMNEQFF.

The gene calls are TRBV27 and TRBJ2-1; either TRBD1 or TRBD2 may supply D (5 bases each). Trimming stripped 4 bases from V and 0 bases from J, with 13 bases between. The germline CDR1 and CDR2 sequences are MNHEY and SMNVEV (reference sequence). CDR3 length: 16 residues. The CDR3 DNA reads TGTGCCAGCAGTTCCCTCGGGGCTAGCTCCTACAATGAGCAGTTCTTC. Its translation is CASSSLGASSYNEQFF.